A selection of T cell receptor beta chains follows, all from one sample in a study of neoadjuvant nivolumab and ipilimumab in lung cancer. Only in-frame clones appear in the TCRdb table, and some are missing; sequencing was by immunoSEQ multiplex PCR. The sample has approximately 29,000 clones, roughly nine tenths seen once. The source material was peripheral blood, sampled after neoadjuvant nivolumab, alone or with ipilimumab, at or shortly before surgery. Every receptor here comes from an adult with non-small cell lung cancer. Each CDR3 is given with its conserved first and last residue. Fields, in order: J gene, D gene, clone size, V gene, CDR3 protein, CDR3 DNA. A D gene is named only where the DNA matches it firmly. Size values are once, few and many counts, or a class for expanded clones, and some rows have none.

TRBJ2-7,TRBD1,NA,TRBV6-9,CAPDRAYEQYF,TGTGCCCCGGACAGGGCCTACGAGCAGTACTTC
TRBJ1-1,NA,NA,TRBV5-1,CASSFTASNTEAFF,TGCGCCAGCAGCTTCACCGCGAGCAACACTGAAGCTTTCTTT
TRBJ2-1,NA,NA,TRBV18,CASSPPGAQGWGEQFF,TGTGCCAGCTCACCTCCAGGGGCGCAGGGTTGGGGTGAGCAGTTCTTC
TRBJ2-3,NA,NA,TRBV4-1,CASSQTNHGTDTQYF,TGCGCCAGCAGCCAGACTAACCACGGCACAGATACGCAGTATTTT
TRBJ1-2,TRBD1,NA,TRBV5-4,CASSSTGGEGYTF,TGTGCCAGCTCCTCGACAGGGGGCGAAGGCTACACCTTC
TRBJ1-1,NA,NA,TRBV7-3,CASSLMPSTEAFF,TGTGCCAGCAGCTTAATGCCAAGCACTGAAGCTTTCTTT
TRBJ2-5,TRBD2,NA,TRBV6-1,CASSGSLAGGLETQYF,TGTGCCAGCAGTGGGTCCTTAGCGGGGGGCCTGGAGACCCAGTACTTC
TRBJ1-2,TRBD1,few,TRBV5-4,CASSWDRGGDGYTF,TGTGCCAGCAGCTGGGACAGGGGGGGCGATGGCTACACCTTC
TRBJ2-6,NA,NA,TRBV5-1,CASSITGWTGANVLTF,TGCGCCAGCAGCATTACAGGGTGGACTGGGGCCAACGTCCTGACTTTC
TRBJ2-1,NA,NA,TRBV20-1,CSARKTYEQFF,TGCAGTGCTAGAAAGACTTATGAGCAGTTCTTC
TRBJ1-1,NA,NA,TRBV6-5,CASRVDRNTEAFF,TGTGCCAGCAGAGTAGACAGGAACACTGAAGCTTTCTTT
TRBJ2-3,NA,NA,TRBV6-1,CASIQATTLPYF,TGTGCCAGCATACAGGCCACAACCCTGCCGTATTTT
TRBJ1-1,NA,NA,TRBV11-2,CASSLNRNEAFF,TGTGCCAGCAGCTTAAACCGGAATGAAGCTTTCTTT
TRBJ1-2,NA,NA,TRBV9,CASSVGRQLDGYTF,TGTGCCAGCAGCGTAGGTAGACAGCTCGATGGCTACACCTTC
TRBJ2-7,TRBD1,NA,TRBV4-1,CASSQESTGTGDYEQYF,TGCGCCAGCAGCCAAGAAAGCACCGGGACAGGGGACTACGAGCAGTACTTC
TRBJ1-2,NA,NA,TRBV18,CASSPFAGPSLYGYTF,TGTGCCAGCTCACCATTTGCAGGGCCGTCTCTCTATGGCTACACCTTC
TRBJ1-1,NA,NA,TRBV14,CASSHTGTEAFF,TGTGCCAGCAGCCACACAGGCACTGAAGCTTTCTTT
TRBJ1-2,TRBD1,NA,TRBV10-3,CAISEPRLTRDRGNYGYTF,TGTGCCATCAGTGAGCCCCGGCTGACCCGGGACAGGGGGAACTATGGCTACACCTTC
TRBJ1-1,NA,few,TRBV11-2,CASSLDGLYTEAFF,TGTGCCAGCAGCTTAGATGGACTCTACACTGAAGCTTTCTTT
TRBJ1-1,NA,NA,TRBV28,CASSPGSAGTEAFF,TGTGCCAGCAGTCCAGGGAGCGCGGGCACTGAAGCTTTCTTT
TRBJ2-7,TRBD2,NA,TRBV29-1,CSVVTSGGSYEQYF,TGCAGCGTTGTCACTAGCGGGGGTAGTTACGAGCAGTACTTC
TRBJ2-1,TRBD2,NA,TRBV9,CASSTFSGGLNEQFF,TGTGCCAGCAGCACCTTTAGCGGGGGTTTAAATGAGCAGTTCTTC
TRBJ2-1,TRBD1,NA,TRBV27,CASSLGDRANEQFF,TGTGCCAGCAGTTTAGGGGACAGGGCCAATGAGCAGTTCTTC
TRBJ2-1,TRBD2,NA,TRBV11-2,CASSPGLAGVGEQFF,TGTGCCAGCAGCCCCGGACTAGCGGGGGTAGGTGAGCAGTTCTTC
TRBJ1-4,NA,NA,TRBV29-1,CSVLDGGLFF,TGCAGCGTTTTGGATGGAGGGCTGTTTTTT
TRBJ2-6,NA,NA,TRBV6-4,CASTSLGANVLTF,TGTGCCAGCACCTCCTTAGGGGCCAACGTCCTGACTTTC
TRBJ1-1,NA,NA,TRBV19,CASRQQGPNTEAFF,TGTGCCAGCCGCCAACAGGGTCCAAACACTGAAGCTTTCTTT
TRBJ2-7,TRBD2,NA,TRBV20-1,CSAVLGGEYF,TGCAGTGCTGTTCTCGGGGGGGAGTACTTC
TRBJ1-1,NA,NA,TRBV5-5,CASSLTVTEAFF,TGTGCCAGCAGCTTGACAGTCACTGAAGCTTTCTTT
TRBJ2-1,NA,NA,TRBV5-1,CASVGGGSDEQFF,TGCGCCAGCGTGGGCGGGGGCAGTGATGAGCAGTTCTTC